A single sample gave rise to the 12 T cell receptor beta chains below, sequenced in a study of shared clonotypes between healthy human individuals. Naive CD8 cells were CD45RO-negative, positively selected for CCR7, excluding terminally differentiated effector memory CD45RA+ cells. TCRdb's copy holds only in-frame clones and misses some; the assay was immunoSEQ multiplex PCR. Counted here are about 750,000 clones, 92% occurring once; the ten biggest clones make up 24%. Sequences were obtained from naive CD8+ T cells sorted from blood. Every receptor here comes from a man aged 30 to 45 in good health.

The rearrangement uses TRBV19 and TRBJ2-7, with TRBD1 matching 8 bases. The CDR3 contains 15 residues. CDR1 and CDR2 (germline): LNHDA, SQIVND (reference sequence). The trim removed 7 bases at V and 4 bases at J, leaving 12 bases unmatched. The CDR3 protein is CASTRDRPLLYEQYF. In DNA, the CDR3 is TGTGCCAGTACGAGGGACAGGCCGTTGCTTTACGAGCAGTACTTC.

This clone was observed a single time. The chain joins TRBV30 to TRBJ2-3, with a tentative D call TRBD1 (6 bases). Germline assignment: CDR1 GTSNPN and CDR2 SVGIG (reference sequence). The CDR3 has 13 residues. V was clipped by 3 bases and J by 0 bases, with 7 bases between them. The CDR3 DNA reads as TGTGCCTGGAGCGGACAGAGCACAGATACGCAGTATTTT. Amino acids: CAWSGQSTDTQYF.

This rearrangement joins TRBV7-6 to TRBJ2-3; D could derive from TRBD1 or TRBD2 (5 bases each). The CDR3 has 13 residues. V was pared by 1 base and J by 5 bases, with 7 bases between. Germline V CDR1 and CDR2: SGHVS, FNYEAQ. The CDR3 reads CASSLVGGDTQYF. The CDR3 DNA follows: TGTGCCAGCAGCTTAGTTGGGGGAGATACGCAGTATTTT.

This sequence joins TRBV28 and TRBJ2-3; no clear D. CDR1 and CDR2 from the germline V gene are MDHEN and SYDVKM. This CDR3 has 16 residues. V lost 4 bases, J lost 0 bases, and 14 bases lay in between. CDR3 sequence: CASSSVMRTSTDTQYF. CDR3 sequence (DNA): TGTGCCAGCAGTTCGGTGATGAGAACTAGCACAGATACGCAGTATTTT.

This chain uses TRBV5-5 with TRBJ2-1, with 7 bases aligning to TRBD2. The CDR3 is 15 amino acids. Germline V CDR1 and CDR2: SGHKS, YYEKEE (reference sequence). Trimming removed 0 bases from V and 7 bases from J; junction bases left unmatched: 7. CDR3 sequence (DNA): TGTGCCAGCAGCTTGGGACCGGGACTATTAAATGAGCAGTTCTTC. It translates to CASSLGPGLLNEQFF.

V usage is TRBV27 and J usage is TRBJ2-1; weak D call: TRBD1 (5 bases). With 5 bases removed from V and 7 bases from J, the gap between germline ends came to 15 bases. Germline assignment: CDR1 MNHEY and CDR2 SMNVEV (reference sequence). The CDR3 runs to 14 residues. In nucleotides, the CDR3 is TGTGCCAGCAGTCCCACGCTAGGGGTGAATGAGCAGTTCTTC. It encodes CASSPTLGVNEQFF.

V and J are TRBV29-1 and TRBJ1-3, with D maybe TRBD1 (5 bases). The CDR3 sequence is 15 residues long. Germline CDR1 SQVTM, CDR2 ANQGSEA. V lost 3 bases to trimming and J lost 4 bases, with 16 bases between them. The CDR3 protein is CSVELDSHSGNTIYF. CDR3 DNA: TGCAGCGTTGAGCTCGACAGCCACTCCGGAAACACCATATATTTT.

This chain uses TRBV7-9 with TRBJ2-7, with no clear D. The V gene lost 4 bases and the J gene lost 7 bases, with 8 bases spanning the gap. The germline CDR1 and CDR2 sequences are SEHNR and FQNEAQ (reference sequence). This CDR3 comprises 11 residues. The CDR3 nucleotides read TGTGCCAGCAGCTCCCCTCTTGAGCAGTACTTC. Its protein product is CASSSPLEQYF.

The chain employs TRBV7-9 and TRBJ1-2; 9 bases fit TRBD1. The CDR3 is 18 amino acids. Germline V gene data show CDR1 as SEHNR and CDR2 as FQNEAQ (reference sequence). V lost 2 bases to trimming and J lost 0 bases; unmatched junction nucleotides: 10. As DNA, the CDR3 is TGTGCCAGCAGCTTAAGCGGACAGGGGAGAGGGACTAACTATGGCTACACCTTC. Translated: CASSLSGQGRGTNYGYTF. Variable domain in full (rest from reference TRBV7-9 and TRBJ1-2): DTGVSQNPRHKITKRGQNVTFRCDPISEHNRLYWYRQTLGQGPEFLTYFQNEAQLEKSRLLSDRFSAERPKGSFSTLEIQRTEQGDSAMYLCASSLSGQGRGTNYGYTFGSGTRLTVV.

The chain is built from TRBV25-1 and TRBJ1-1; D might be TRBD1 (5 bases). The germline V gene encodes CDR1 MGHDK and CDR2 SYGVNS. This CDR3 has 14 residues. Trimming removed 3 bases from V and 5 bases from J, with 13 bases in between. CDR3 coding DNA: TGTGCCAGCAGTGACAGGGCTGGGAGGACTGAAGCTTTCTTT. It encodes CASSDRAGRTEAFF.

The rearrangement joins TRBV7-9 to TRBJ2-1, with TRBD2 matching over 10 bases. The CDR3 has 18 amino acids. V shed 4 bases and J 0 bases; nucleotides not matched to a gene: 9. Per the germline V gene, CDR1 is SEHNR and CDR2 is FQNEAQ (reference sequence). For the CDR3, the DNA is TGTGCCAGCAGCTGGACTAGCGGATCGGAGCTCTCCTACAATGAGCAGTTCTTC. Translation: CASSWTSGSELSYNEQFF.

The rearrangement joins TRBV10-3 to TRBJ2-1; TRBD2 is a possible D gene (5 bases). Trimming removed 9 bases from V and 5 bases from J, with 14 bases in between. Per the germline V gene, CDR1 is ENHRY and CDR2 is SYGVKD. This CDR3 contains 13 residues. The CDR3 region is CAMAAVGNNEQFF. The CDR3 DNA sequence: TGTGCCATGGCAGCGGTGGGGAACAATGAGCAGTTCTTC.